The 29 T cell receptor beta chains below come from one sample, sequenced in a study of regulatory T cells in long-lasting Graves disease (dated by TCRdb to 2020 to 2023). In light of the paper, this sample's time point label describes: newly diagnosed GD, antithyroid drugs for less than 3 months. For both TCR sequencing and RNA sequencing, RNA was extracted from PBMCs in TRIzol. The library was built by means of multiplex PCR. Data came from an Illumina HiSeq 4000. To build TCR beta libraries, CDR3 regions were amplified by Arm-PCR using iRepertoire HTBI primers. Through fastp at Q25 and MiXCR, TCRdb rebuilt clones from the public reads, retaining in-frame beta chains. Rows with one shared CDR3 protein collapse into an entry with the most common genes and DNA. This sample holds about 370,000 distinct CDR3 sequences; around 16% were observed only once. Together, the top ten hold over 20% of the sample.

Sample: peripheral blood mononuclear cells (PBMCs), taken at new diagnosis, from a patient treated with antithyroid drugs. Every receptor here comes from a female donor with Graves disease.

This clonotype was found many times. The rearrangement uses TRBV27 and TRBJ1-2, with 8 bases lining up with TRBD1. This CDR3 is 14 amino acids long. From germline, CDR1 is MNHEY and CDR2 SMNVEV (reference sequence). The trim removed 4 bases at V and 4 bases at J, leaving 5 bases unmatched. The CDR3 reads CASSSGGAGYGYTF. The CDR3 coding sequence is TGTGCCAGCAGTTCAGGGGGCGCAGGCTATGGCTACACCTTC.

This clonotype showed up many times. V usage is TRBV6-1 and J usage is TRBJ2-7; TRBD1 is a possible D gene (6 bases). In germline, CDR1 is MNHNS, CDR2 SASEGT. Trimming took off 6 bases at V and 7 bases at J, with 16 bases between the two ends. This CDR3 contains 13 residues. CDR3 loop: CASSPVPGHEQYF. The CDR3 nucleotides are TGTGCCAGCAGCCCCGTCCCGGGACATGAGCAGTACTTC.

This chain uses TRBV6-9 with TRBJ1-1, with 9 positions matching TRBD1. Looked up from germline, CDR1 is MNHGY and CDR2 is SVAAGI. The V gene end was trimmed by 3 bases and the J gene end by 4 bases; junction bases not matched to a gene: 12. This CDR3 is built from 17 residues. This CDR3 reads CASSYRTGASLSTEAFF. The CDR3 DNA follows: TGTGCCAGCAGTTACAGGACAGGGGCTTCTTTGAGCACTGAAGCTTTCTTT.

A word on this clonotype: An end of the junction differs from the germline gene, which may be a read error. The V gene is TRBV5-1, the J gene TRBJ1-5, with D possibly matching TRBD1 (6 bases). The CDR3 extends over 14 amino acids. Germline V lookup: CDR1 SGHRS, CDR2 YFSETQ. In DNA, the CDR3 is TGTGCCAGCAGCCCCGGGACACTAGATTTGCCCCAGCATTTT. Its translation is CASSPGTLDLPQHF.

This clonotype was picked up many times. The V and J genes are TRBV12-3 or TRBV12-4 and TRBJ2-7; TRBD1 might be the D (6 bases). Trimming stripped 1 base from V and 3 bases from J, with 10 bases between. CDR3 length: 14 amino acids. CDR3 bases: TGTGCCAGCAGTTTAGTGGACAGTTTCTACGAGCAGTACTTC. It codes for CASSLVDSFYEQYF.

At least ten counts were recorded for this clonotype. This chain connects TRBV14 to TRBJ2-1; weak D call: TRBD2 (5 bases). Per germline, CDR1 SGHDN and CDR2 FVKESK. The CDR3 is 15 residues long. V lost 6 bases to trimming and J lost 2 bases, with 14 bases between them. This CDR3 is CASRRTSGPYNEQFF. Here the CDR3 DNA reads TGTGCCAGCAGACGAACTAGTGGCCCCTACAATGAGCAGTTCTTC.

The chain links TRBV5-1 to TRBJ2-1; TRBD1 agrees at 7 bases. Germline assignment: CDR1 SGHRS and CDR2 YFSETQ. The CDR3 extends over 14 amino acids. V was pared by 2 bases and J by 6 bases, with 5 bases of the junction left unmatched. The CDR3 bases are TGCGCCAGCAGCTTACAGGGGTTTCGCAATGAGCAGTTCTTC. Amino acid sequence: CASSLQGFRNEQFF. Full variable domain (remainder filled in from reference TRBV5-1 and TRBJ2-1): KAGVTQTPRYLIKTRGQQVTLSCSPISGHRSVSWYQQTPGQGLQFLFEYFSETQRNKGNFPGRFSGRQFSNSRSEMNVSTLELGDSALYLCASSLQGFRNEQFFGPGTRLTVL.

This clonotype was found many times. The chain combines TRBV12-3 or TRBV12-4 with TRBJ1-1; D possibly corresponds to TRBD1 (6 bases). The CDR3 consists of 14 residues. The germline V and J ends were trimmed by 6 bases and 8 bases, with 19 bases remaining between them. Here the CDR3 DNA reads TGTGCCAGCAGACAAGGGGGGGGCGTATTCGAAGCTTTCTTT. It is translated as CASRQGGGVFEAFF.

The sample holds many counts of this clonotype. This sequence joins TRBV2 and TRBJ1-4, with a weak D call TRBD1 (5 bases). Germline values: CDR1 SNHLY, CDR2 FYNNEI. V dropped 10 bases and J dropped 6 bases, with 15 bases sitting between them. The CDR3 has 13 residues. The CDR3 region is CANGDPRDEKLFF. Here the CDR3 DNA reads TGTGCCAACGGGGACCCCCGGGATGAAAAACTGTTTTTT.

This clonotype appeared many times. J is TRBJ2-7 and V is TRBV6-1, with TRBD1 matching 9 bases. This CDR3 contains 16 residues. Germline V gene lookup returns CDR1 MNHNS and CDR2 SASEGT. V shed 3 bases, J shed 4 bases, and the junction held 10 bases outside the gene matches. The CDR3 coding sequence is TGTGCCAGCAGTGAGTACAGGGGGCTAGGACGGTACGAGCAGTACTTC. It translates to CASSEYRGLGRYEQYF.

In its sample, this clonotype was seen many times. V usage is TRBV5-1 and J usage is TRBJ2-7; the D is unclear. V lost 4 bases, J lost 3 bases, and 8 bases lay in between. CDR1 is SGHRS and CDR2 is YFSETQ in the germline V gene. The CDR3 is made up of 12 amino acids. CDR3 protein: CASSLTIYEQYF. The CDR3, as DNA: TGCGCCAGCAGCCTGACGATCTACGAGCAGTACTTC.

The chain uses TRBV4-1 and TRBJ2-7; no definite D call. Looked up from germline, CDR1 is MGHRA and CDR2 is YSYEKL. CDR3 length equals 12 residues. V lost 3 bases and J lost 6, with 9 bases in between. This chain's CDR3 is CASSQGSGEQYF. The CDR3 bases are TGCGCCAGCAGCCAGGGTTCGGGCGAGCAGTACTTC.

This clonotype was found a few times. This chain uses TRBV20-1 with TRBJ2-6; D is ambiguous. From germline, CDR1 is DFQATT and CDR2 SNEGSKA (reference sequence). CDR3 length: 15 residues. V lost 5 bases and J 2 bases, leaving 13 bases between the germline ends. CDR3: CSAYRGLAGANVLTF. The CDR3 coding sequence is TGCAGTGCTTACCGAGGATTGGCTGGGGCCAACGTCCTGACTTTC.

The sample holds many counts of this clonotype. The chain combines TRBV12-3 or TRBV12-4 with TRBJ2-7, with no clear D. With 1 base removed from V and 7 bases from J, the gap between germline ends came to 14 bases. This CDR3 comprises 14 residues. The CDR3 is CASSLDGYLLEQYF. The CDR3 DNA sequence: TGTGCCAGCAGTTTAGATGGATACCTACTTGAGCAGTACTTC.

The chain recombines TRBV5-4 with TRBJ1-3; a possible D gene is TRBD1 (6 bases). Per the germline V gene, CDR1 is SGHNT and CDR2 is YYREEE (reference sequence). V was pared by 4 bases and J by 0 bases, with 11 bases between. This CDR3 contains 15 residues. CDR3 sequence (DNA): TGTGCCAGCAGCATTGGACAGCCCTCTGGAAACACCATATATTTT. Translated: CASSIGQPSGNTIYF.

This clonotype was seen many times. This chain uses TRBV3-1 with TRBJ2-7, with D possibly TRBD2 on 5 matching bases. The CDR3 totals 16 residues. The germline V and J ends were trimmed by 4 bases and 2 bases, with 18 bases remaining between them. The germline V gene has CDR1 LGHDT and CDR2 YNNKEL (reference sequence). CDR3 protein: CASSLHSTGSPYEQYF. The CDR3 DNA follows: TGTGCCAGCAGCCTACACTCTACGGGATCCCCCTACGAGCAGTACTTC.

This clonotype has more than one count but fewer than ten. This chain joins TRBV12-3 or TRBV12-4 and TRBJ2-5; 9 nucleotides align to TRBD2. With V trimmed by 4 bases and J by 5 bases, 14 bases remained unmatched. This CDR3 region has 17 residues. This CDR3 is CASSCSGGLGPMETQYF. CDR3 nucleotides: TGTGCCAGCAGTTGCAGCGGGGGGCTCGGGCCTATGGAGACCCAGTACTTC.

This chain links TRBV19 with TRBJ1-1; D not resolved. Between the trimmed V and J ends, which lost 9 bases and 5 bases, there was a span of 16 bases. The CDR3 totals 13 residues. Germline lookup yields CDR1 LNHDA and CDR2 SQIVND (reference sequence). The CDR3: CASAHYGETEAFF. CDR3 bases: TGTGCCAGCGCTCATTATGGAGAAACTGAAGCTTTCTTT.

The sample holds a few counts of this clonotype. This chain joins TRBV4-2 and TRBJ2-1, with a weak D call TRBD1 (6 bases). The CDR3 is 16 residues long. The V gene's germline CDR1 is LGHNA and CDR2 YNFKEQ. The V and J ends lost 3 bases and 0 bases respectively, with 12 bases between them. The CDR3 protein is CASSQGTGHSYNEQFF. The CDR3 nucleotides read TGTGCCAGCAGCCAGGGAACAGGGCACTCCTACAATGAGCAGTTCTTC.

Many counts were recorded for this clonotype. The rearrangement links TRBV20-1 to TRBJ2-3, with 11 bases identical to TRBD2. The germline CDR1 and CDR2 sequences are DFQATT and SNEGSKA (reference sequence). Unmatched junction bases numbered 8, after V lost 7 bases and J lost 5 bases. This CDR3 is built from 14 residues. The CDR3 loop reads CSVQTSGEKDTQYF. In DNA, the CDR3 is TGCAGTGTTCAGACTAGCGGGGAGAAAGATACGCAGTATTTT.

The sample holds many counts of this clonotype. The CDR3 nucleotides are TGTGCCAGCGGAGACCTACCGGGACTTTTCCTCTCGAACTATGGCTACACCTTC. It encodes CASGDLPGLFLSNYGYTF. The chain employs TRBV6-2 or TRBV6-3 and TRBJ1-2, with D tentatively TRBD1 (5 bases). The germline V and J ends were trimmed by 8 bases and 2 bases, with 27 bases remaining between them. Germline loops: CDR1 MNHEY, CDR2 SVGEGT. CDR3 length: 18 residues.

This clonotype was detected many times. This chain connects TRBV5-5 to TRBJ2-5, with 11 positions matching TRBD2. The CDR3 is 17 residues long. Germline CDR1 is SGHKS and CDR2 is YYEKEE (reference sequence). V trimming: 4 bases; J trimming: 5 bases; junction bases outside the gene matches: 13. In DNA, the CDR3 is TGTGCCAGCAGCCGCGGACTAGCGGGCCTTACCGGGGAGACCCAGTACTTC. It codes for CASSRGLAGLTGETQYF.

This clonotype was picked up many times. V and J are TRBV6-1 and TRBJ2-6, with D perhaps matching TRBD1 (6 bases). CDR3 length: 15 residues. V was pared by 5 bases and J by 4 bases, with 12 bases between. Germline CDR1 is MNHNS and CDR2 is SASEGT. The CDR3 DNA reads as TGTGCCAGCAGTATACAGGGTTTCGGGGCCAACGTCCTGACTTTC. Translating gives CASSIQGFGANVLTF.

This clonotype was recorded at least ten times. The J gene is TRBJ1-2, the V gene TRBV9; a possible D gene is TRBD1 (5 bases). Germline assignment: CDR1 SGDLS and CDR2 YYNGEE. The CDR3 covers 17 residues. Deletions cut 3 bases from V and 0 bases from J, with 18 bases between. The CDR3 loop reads CASSGSWGGLTNYGYTF. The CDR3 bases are TGTGCCAGCAGCGGCTCTTGGGGGGGACTAACTAACTATGGCTACACCTTC.

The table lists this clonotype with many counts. The CDR3 spells CASSSQGSGAFF. CDR3 DNA sequence: TGCGCCAGCAGCTCCCAGGGAAGCGGAGCTTTCTTT. The genes are TRBV5-1 and TRBJ1-1; TRBD1 is a possible D gene (5 bases). This CDR3 region has 12 residues. Germline V gene sequence: CDR1 SGHRS, CDR2 YFSETQ. V shed 3 bases and J shed 10 bases, with 13 bases lying between them.

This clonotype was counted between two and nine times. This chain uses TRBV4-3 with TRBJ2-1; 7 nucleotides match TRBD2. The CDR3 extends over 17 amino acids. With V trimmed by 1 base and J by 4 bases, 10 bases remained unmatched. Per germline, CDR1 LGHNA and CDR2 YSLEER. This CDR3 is CASSQGTKQGGYNEQFF. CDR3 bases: TGCGCCAGCAGCCAAGGGACCAAGCAGGGAGGGTACAATGAGCAGTTCTTC.

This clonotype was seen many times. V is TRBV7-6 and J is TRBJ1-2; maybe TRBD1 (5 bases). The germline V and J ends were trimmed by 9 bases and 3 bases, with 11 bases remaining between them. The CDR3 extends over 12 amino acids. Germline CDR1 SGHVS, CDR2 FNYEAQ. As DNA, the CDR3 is TGTGCCAGTAGGGGACTTGACTATGGCTACACCTTC. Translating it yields CASRGLDYGYTF.

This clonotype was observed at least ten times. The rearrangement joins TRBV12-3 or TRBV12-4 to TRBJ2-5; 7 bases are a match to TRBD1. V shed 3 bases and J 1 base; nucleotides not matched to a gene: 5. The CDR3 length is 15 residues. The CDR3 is CASSFTWDSQETQYF. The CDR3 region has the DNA TGTGCCAGCAGTTTTACCTGGGACAGCCAAGAGACCCAGTACTTC.

The CDR3 sequence: CATADTGELFF. CDR3 DNA sequence: TGTGCCACCGCAGACACCGGGGAGCTGTTTTTT. V gene TRBV3-1 combines with J gene TRBJ2-2; D is undetermined. V shed 10 bases and J shed 3 bases, with 6 bases lying between them. This CDR3 has 11 residues. Germline CDR1 LGHDT, CDR2 YNNKEL (reference sequence).